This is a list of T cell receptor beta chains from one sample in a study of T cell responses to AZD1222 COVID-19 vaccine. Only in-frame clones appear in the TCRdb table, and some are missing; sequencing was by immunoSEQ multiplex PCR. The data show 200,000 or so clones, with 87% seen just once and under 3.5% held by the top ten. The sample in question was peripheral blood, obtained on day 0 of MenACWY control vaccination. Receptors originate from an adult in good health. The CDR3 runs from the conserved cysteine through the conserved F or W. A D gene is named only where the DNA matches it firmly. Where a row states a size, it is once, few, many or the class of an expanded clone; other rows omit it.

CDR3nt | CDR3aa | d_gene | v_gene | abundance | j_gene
TGTGCCAGCAGTCATAGACAGGGGTCAGAGACCCAGTACTTC | CASSHRQGSETQYF | TRBD1 | TRBV3-1/TRBV3-2 | - | TRBJ2-5
TGTGCCAGCAGCCAAGAGGGGACTCAAGCTTTCTTT | CASSQEGTQAFF | - | TRBV4-2 | - | TRBJ1-1
TGTGCCAGCAGCTTGGCAGGCGGCAGGTATAATTCACCCCTCCACTTT | CASSLAGGRYNSPLHF | - | TRBV5-4 | medium-sized | TRBJ1-6
TGTGCCAGCAGCTCCGGGACGGATAGCAATCAGCCCCAGCATTTT | CASSSGTDSNQPQHF | - | TRBV7-9 | - | TRBJ1-5
TGTGCCAGCAGCGAACGAGGCCGATCGGAGACCCAGTACTTC | CASSERGRSETQYF | - | TRBV7-9 | - | TRBJ2-5
TGCGCCAGCAGTGAGTTCCCTCTCCGAACGGGAAACATTCAGTACTTC | CASSEFPLRTGNIQYF | - | TRBV10-1 | once | TRBJ2-4
TGCAGCGTTGGGGGGGCAGCCGCAACTAATGAAAAACTGTTTTTT | CSVGGAAATNEKLFF | - | TRBV29-1 | - | TRBJ1-4
TGTGCCAGCAGTTCTTGGCCCGCAGACTACACCTTC | CASSSWPADYTF | - | TRBV6-2/TRBV6-3 | - | TRBJ1-2
TGTGCCAGCAGCGCTAGCGGGAGCTCCTACAATGAGCAGTTCTTC | CASSASGSSYNEQFF | TRBD2 | TRBV7-3 | - | TRBJ2-1
TGTGCCAGCAGCTTGTTCGTCGGTGAAGCTTTCTTT | CASSLFVGEAFF | - | TRBV5-4 | - | TRBJ1-1
TGTGCCAGCAGCCCAGAAACAGTTCCAGGGGGCTATAGCAATCAGCCCCAGCATTTT | CASSPETVPGGYSNQPQHF | TRBD1 | TRBV3-1/TRBV3-2 | - | TRBJ1-5
TGTGCCAGCATTCTGGAGGACAGGGCGTACACTGAAGCTTTCTTT | CASILEDRAYTEAFF | TRBD1 | TRBV7-9 | once | TRBJ1-1
TGTGCCACCAGTGATTTGGGGACAGATGAGAGGTTCTTC | CATSDLGTDERFF | TRBD1 | TRBV24-1 | - | TRBJ2-1
TGTGCCAGCAGCCAAGGTATGAGCAGGGAGCAGTTCTTC | CASSQGMSREQFF | - | TRBV3-1/TRBV3-2 | - | TRBJ2-1
TGCGCCAGCAACAACCCCACTAGCGGAGTCTACAATGAGCAGTTCTTC | CASNNPTSGVYNEQFF | TRBD2 | TRBV5-1 | - | TRBJ2-1
TGTGCCATCAGTGACTCAGTGGGCATGAACACTGAAGCTTTCTTT | CAISDSVGMNTEAFF | - | TRBV10-3 | - | TRBJ1-1
TGCGCCAGCAGCTCCGGGGAAGAGACCCAGTACTTC | CASSSGEETQYF | - | TRBV5-1 | - | TRBJ2-5
TGTGCCAGCAGTTTAAGGCAGGAGACCCAGTACTTC | CASSLRQETQYF | - | TRBV12-3/TRBV12-4 | - | TRBJ2-5
TGTGCCAGTCCCGGTAACAGGGATGGCTACACCTTC | CASPGNRDGYTF | - | TRBV2 | - | TRBJ1-2
TGTGCCACCACCATGGGGACTAGCGGGACTACAGATACGCAGTATTTT | CATTMGTSGTTDTQYF | TRBD2 | TRBV15 | - | TRBJ2-3
TGTGCCAGCAGTAGAGGGGTCGAGCAGTACTTC | CASSRGVEQYF | - | TRBV2 | - | TRBJ2-7
TGTGCCAGCAGCCAAGATGCAGGGCGAGGAGGCTACACCTTC | CASSQDAGRGGYTF | - | TRBV3-1/TRBV3-2 | - | TRBJ1-2
TGCGCCAGCAGCTTGGTAGGGACTAGCGGCTCAGATACGCAGTATTTT | CASSLVGTSGSDTQYF | TRBD2 | TRBV5-1 | - | TRBJ2-3
TGTGCCATCAGTGAGTCGGTACCGGAGACAGGGGGAGAGACCCAGTACTTC | CAISESVPETGGETQYF | TRBD1 | TRBV10-3 | - | TRBJ2-5
TGCGCCAGCAGTATTGTCAGGGTCTACGAGCAGTACTTC | CASSIVRVYEQYF | - | TRBV23-1 | - | TRBJ2-7
TGTGCCAGCAGTGACAGGAGTTCTGGAAACACCATATATTTT | CASSDRSSGNTIYF | - | TRBV25-1 | - | TRBJ1-3
TGTGCCATCAGTGCCCTCGGTATTATGGGGAGTTACAATGAGCAGTTCTTC | CAISALGIMGSYNEQFF | - | TRBV10-3 | - | TRBJ2-1
TGTGCCAGCAGCTTAGGGTCAGGGGGCCTCTACGGTGAGCAGTTCTTC | CASSLGSGGLYGEQFF | TRBD1 | TRBV7-9 | - | TRBJ2-1
TGTGCCAGCGCGGACCCGGGACAGACGAGCTCCTACGAGCAGTACTTC | CASADPGQTSSYEQYF | TRBD1 | TRBV7-8 | - | TRBJ2-7
TGTGCCAGCAGGCAACAGGGTACCACCGGGGAGCTGTTTTTT | CASRQQGTTGELFF | - | TRBV7-2 | - | TRBJ2-2
TGTGCCAGCAGCCTCGGGGTTGGTACTGAAGCTTTCTTT | CASSLGVGTEAFF | - | TRBV7-9 | once | TRBJ1-1
TGTGCCAGTAGTATGGTGGGGCCAAACCAAGAGACCCAGTACTTC | CASSMVGPNQETQYF | - | TRBV19 | - | TRBJ2-5
TGTGCCAGCAGCCAAGTTTTGGCAGGGTTAAGTGGCTACACCTTC | CASSQVLAGLSGYTF | - | TRBV14 | - | TRBJ1-2
TGTGCCTGGAGCCGGCGGAGGGCAGATACGCAGTATTTT | CAWSRRRADTQYF | - | TRBV30 | once | TRBJ2-3
TGTGCCAGCAGCCCCCCCGGGGACCCCCACACCGGGGAGCTGTTTTTT | CASSPPGDPHTGELFF | - | TRBV5-5 | - | TRBJ2-2
TGTGCCAGCAGCTTAGGGCTTAGCAATCAGCCCCAGCATTTT | CASSLGLSNQPQHF | - | TRBV7-9 | few | TRBJ1-5
TGTGCCAGCAGCTTAAATCCGGGGACGGAGCAGTACTTC | CASSLNPGTEQYF | - | TRBV7-3 | - | TRBJ2-7